These T cell receptor beta chains were read from a single sample in a study of cytomegalovirus exposure and HLA in healthy donors. The protocol was immunoSEQ multiplex PCR, while the TCRdb copy is restricted to in-frame clones and leaves out a portion. The table shows approximately 150,000 clones, with 80% occurring only once. Sequenced input: PBMCs. The receptors stem from a woman between 25 and 40 years old in good health and CMV-seronegative. CDR3s include the opening cysteine and the closing phenylalanine or tryptophan. The D gene is left open where the match is weak. Only part of the rows carry a size: once, few, many, or a class if the clone is expanded.

clone size: NA
V gene: TRBV5-1
J gene: TRBJ2-3
D gene: TRBD1
CDR3 DNA: TGCGCCAGCAGCCCCGGGACAGGGACGACAGATACGCAGTATTTT
CDR3 protein: CASSPGTGTTDTQYF

clone size: NA
V gene: TRBV9
J gene: TRBJ2-3
D gene: TRBD2
CDR3 DNA: TGTGCCAGCAGCGTAGCCCTAGCGGGCAGCACAGATACGCAGTATTTT
CDR3 protein: CASSVALAGSTDTQYF

clone size: NA
V gene: TRBV27
J gene: TRBJ2-7
D gene: NA
CDR3 DNA: TGTGCCAGCAGTCCCATAGTTGGACACGTCGAGCAGTACTTC
CDR3 protein: CASSPIVGHVEQYF

clone size: NA
V gene: TRBV10-2
J gene: TRBJ2-7
D gene: NA
CDR3 DNA: TGCGCCAGCAGTATGCAGTTGATCGAGCAGTACTTC
CDR3 protein: CASSMQLIEQYF

clone size: NA
V gene: TRBV7-2
J gene: TRBJ2-7
D gene: TRBD1
CDR3 DNA: TGTGCCAGCAGTCAACGACAGGGTCCCTACGAGCAGTACTTC
CDR3 protein: CASSQRQGPYEQYF

clone size: NA
V gene: TRBV14
J gene: TRBJ2-7
D gene: TRBD2
CDR3 DNA: TGTGCCAGCAGCGTAGGCCTGCGGGGGATCTACGAGCAGTACTTC
CDR3 protein: CASSVGLRGIYEQYF

clone size: NA
V gene: TRBV7-9
J gene: TRBJ2-7
D gene: NA
CDR3 DNA: TGTGCCAGCAGCCCCCGGAGCTTCAGGGGCGAGCAGTACTTC
CDR3 protein: CASSPRSFRGEQYF

clone size: NA
V gene: TRBV29-1
J gene: TRBJ1-2
D gene: NA
CDR3 DNA: TGCAGCGTCGCAGATAACTATGGCTACACCTTC
CDR3 protein: CSVADNYGYTF

clone size: many
V gene: TRBV4-3
J gene: TRBJ1-1
D gene: TRBD1
CDR3 DNA: TGCGCCAGCAGCCAAGGGATACAGGGGGGGTTCAACCAAGCTTTCTTT
CDR3 protein: CASSQGIQGGFNQAFF

clone size: NA
V gene: TRBV19
J gene: TRBJ1-1
D gene: TRBD1
CDR3 DNA: TGTGCCAGTAGTATTGGGGCGGCAGGGGGCGGCACTGAAGCTTTCTTT
CDR3 protein: CASSIGAAGGGTEAFF

clone size: NA
V gene: TRBV10-3
J gene: TRBJ2-3
D gene: NA
CDR3 DNA: TGTGCCATCAGTGAGTCGAGTGCGGATAGCACAGATACGCAGTATTTT
CDR3 protein: CAISESSADSTDTQYF

clone size: NA
V gene: TRBV2
J gene: TRBJ2-3
D gene: TRBD2
CDR3 DNA: TGTGCCAGCAGTGACCTAGCGGGGGGGCCCGATACGCAGTATTTT
CDR3 protein: CASSDLAGGPDTQYF

clone size: NA
V gene: TRBV27
J gene: TRBJ2-2
D gene: NA
CDR3 DNA: TGTGCCAGCACTCATAGCGGTACGAACACCGGGGAGCTGTTTTTT
CDR3 protein: CASTHSGTNTGELFF

clone size: NA
V gene: TRBV9
J gene: TRBJ2-5
D gene: NA
CDR3 DNA: TGTGCCAGCAGCGTAGTTGGAGGGTTCGGGGAGGCCCAGTACTTC
CDR3 protein: CASSVVGGFGEAQYF

clone size: NA
V gene: TRBV7-9
J gene: TRBJ1-5
D gene: NA
CDR3 DNA: TGTGCCAGCAGCTTAGCGCGACAGGATGGGGATAATCAGCCCCAGCATTTT
CDR3 protein: CASSLARQDGDNQPQHF

clone size: NA
V gene: TRBV7-9
J gene: TRBJ2-7
D gene: TRBD2
CDR3 DNA: TGTGCCAGCAGCCTCCGGGGGGGCACCTACGAGCAGTACTTC
CDR3 protein: CASSLRGGTYEQYF